What follows are 19 T cell receptor beta chains derived from one specimen sequenced in a study of shared clonotypes between healthy human individuals. Repertoires were generated with immunoSEQ multiplex PCR, while TCRdb's copy carries only in-frame clones and drops some. The table lists 740,000 or so clones, around four fifths of them singletons, with 1.5% to 2% in the top ten. Sequencing input: memory CD4+ T cells sorted from blood. Sample subset: CD45RA-negative fraction. The receptors here all came from a woman aged 25 to 39 in good health.

The rearrangement joins TRBV11-1 to TRBJ2-5; no definite D call. Germline CDR1 and CDR2: SGHAT and FQDESV (reference sequence). V shed 5 bases and J shed 5 bases, with 18 bases lying between them. There are 15 residues in the CDR3. CDR3 sequence: CASSEAGPLWETQYF. CDR3 in DNA: TGTGCCAGCAGCGAGGCAGGACCCCTCTGGGAGACCCAGTACTTC.

The chain recombines TRBV11-2 with TRBJ2-7, with D possibly matching TRBD1 (6 bases). With 4 bases removed from V and 4 bases from J, the gap between germline ends came to 17 bases. The CDR3 has 15 amino acids. The V gene's germline CDR1 is SGHAT and CDR2 FQNNGV. For the CDR3, the DNA is TGTGCCAGCAGCTCGTACAGGGTGCAAGGATACGAGCAGTACTTC. This translates into CASSSYRVQGYEQYF.

This clone was seen only a few times. The chain joins TRBV4-1 to TRBJ2-7, with D possibly matching TRBD2 (5 bases). The CDR3 length is 15 residues. The germline V and J ends were trimmed by 1 base and 2 bases, with 12 bases remaining between them. Germline V gene lookup returns CDR1 MGHRA and CDR2 YSYEKL. CDR3 residues: CASSQGADGTYEQYF. Here the CDR3 DNA reads TGCGCCAGCAGCCAAGGAGCGGACGGGACCTACGAGCAGTACTTC.

The chain joins TRBV5-6 to TRBJ1-2; D may be TRBD1 (5 bases). Between the trimmed V and J ends, which lost 4 bases and 1 base, there was a span of 11 bases. The CDR3 totals 14 residues. CDR1 and CDR2 from the germline V gene are SGHDT and YYEEEE. The DNA for the CDR3 is TGTGCCAGCAGCCCGGGACTCCGTAACTATGGCTACACCTTC. Translating it yields CASSPGLRNYGYTF.

The chain links TRBV29-1 to TRBJ2-3; D remains unclear. With 7 bases removed from V and 6 bases from J, the gap between germline ends came to 11 bases. The CDR3 covers 11 residues. CDR1 and CDR2 from the germline V gene are SQVTM and ANQGSEA. CDR3 in DNA: TGCAGCGCGAAGATTTTTGATACGCAGTATTTT. Its protein is CSAKIFDTQYF.

This clone rates as medium-sized. DNA for the CDR3: TGTGCCATCAGTGTGCACAGGGGCTATGGCTACACCTTC. It specifies CAISVHRGYGYTF. This chain connects TRBV10-3 to TRBJ1-2; 7 nucleotides align to TRBD1. CDR1 is ENHRY, CDR2 SYGVKD, per germline. The CDR3 runs to 13 residues. Trimming took 4 bases from V and 4 from J; bases not matched to a gene: 3.

The rearrangement links TRBV6-1 to TRBJ1-4; tentative D call: TRBD1 (6 bases). This CDR3 has 19 residues. The ends were cut back, 2 bases at V and 8 bases at J, with 27 bases in the middle. Germline V gene sequence: CDR1 MNHNS, CDR2 SASEGT. CDR3 loop: CASSELLVGTTPRNEKLFF. CDR3 DNA sequence: TGTGCCAGCAGTGAATTGCTTGTAGGGACAACGCCTCGGAACGAAAAACTGTTTTTT.

There are a few counts of this clone. The chain employs TRBV30 and TRBJ1-3; no firm D call. Looked up from germline, CDR1 is GTSNPN and CDR2 is SVGIG (reference sequence). The CDR3 is 12 residues long. CDR3 amino acids: CARAASGNTIYF. CDR3 DNA: TGTGCAAGGGCTGCCTCTGGAAACACCATATATTTT.

On this clone: A junction boundary mismatches the germline segment, possibly from a read error. This chain joins TRBV19 and TRBJ2-7; no reliable D call. CDR3 size: 14 residues. Per germline, CDR1 LNHDA and CDR2 SQIVND (reference sequence). The CDR3 loop is CASSTLEVSYGQYF. In nucleotides, the CDR3 is TGTGCCAGTAGTACGCTAGAGGTGTCTTACGGGCAGTACTTC.

This chain connects TRBV7-9 to TRBJ2-6; D not resolved. The CDR3 has 14 amino acids. Germline loops: CDR1 SEHNR, CDR2 FQNEAQ (reference sequence). Trimming took off 1 base at V and 2 bases at J, with 3 bases between the two ends. The CDR3 DNA sequence: TGTGCCAGCAGCTTAGTAACTGGGGCCAACGTCCTGACTTTC. Its translation: CASSLVTGANVLTF. Using reference TRBV7-9 and TRBJ2-6 for the parts outside the CDR3, the full variable domain is DTGVSQNPRHKITKRGQNVTFRCDPISEHNRLYWYRQTLGQGPEFLTYFQNEAQLEKSRLLSDRFSAERPKGSFSTLEIQRTEQGDSAMYLCASSLVTGANVLTFGAGSRLTVL.

Only a few counts were recorded for this clone. The V call is TRBV18, the J call TRBJ1-1; D gene ambiguous. This CDR3 is built from 14 residues. V was pared by 5 bases and J by 0 bases, with 10 bases between. Germline-derived CDR1 and CDR2 are KGHSH and LQKENI. The CDR3, as DNA: TGTGCCAGCTCAACTACAGAAATGAACACTGAAGCTTTCTTT. Translation gives CASSTTEMNTEAFF.

This sequence joins TRBV28 and TRBJ2-3; D tentatively fits TRBD1 or TRBD2 (6 bases each). In germline, CDR1 is MDHEN, CDR2 SYDVKM. The CDR3 sequence is 15 residues long. V lost 1 base, J lost 4 bases, and 12 bases lay in between. The CDR3: CASSLFLGGPDTQYF. DNA for the CDR3: TGTGCCAGCAGTTTATTTCTCGGGGGCCCAGATACGCAGTATTTT.

This clone was observed many times. Other DNA sequences in this specimen translate into the identical CDR3. The chain employs TRBV5-1 and TRBJ2-1; the D is unclear. The CDR3 extends over 15 amino acids. V lost 4 bases, J lost 0 bases, and 11 bases lay in between. The germline V gene has CDR1 SGHRS and CDR2 YFSETQ. The CDR3 sequence is CASSTDSSSYNEQFF. In DNA, the CDR3 is TGCGCCAGCAGCACAGACTCGAGCTCCTACAATGAGCAGTTCTTC.

As regards this clone: A read error may explain this, as a much larger clone is one base away. This sample includes further DNA sequences coding for the same CDR3. V and J are TRBV15 and TRBJ2-7; 10 bases align to TRBD1. This CDR3 spans 13 amino acids. Germline CDR1 and CDR2: LNHNV and YYDKDF (reference sequence). J gave up 4 bases and V 3 bases, and 0 bases lay outside the gene matches. This chain's CDR3 is CATSRDRGYEQYF. The CDR3 nucleotides read TGTGCCACCAGCAGGGACAGGGGGTACGAGCAGTACTTC.

This chain joins TRBV19 and TRBJ1-5; TRBD1 matches at 8 bases. V trimming: 6 bases; J trimming: 0 bases; junction bases outside the gene matches: 4. The CDR3 length is 15 residues. Germline V gene data show CDR1 as LNHDA and CDR2 as SQIVND (reference sequence). CDR3 nucleotide sequence: TGTGCCAGTAGAGGGACAGGCAGTAGCAATCAGCCCCAGCATTTT. It yields the protein CASRGTGSSNQPQHF.

Written as DNA, the CDR3 is TGTGCCAGCAGTTCTCTTGATGGCTACACCTTC. Translated, it gives CASSSLDGYTF. The V gene is TRBV5-4, the J gene TRBJ1-2; D unresolved. This CDR3 is 11 amino acids long. V shed 5 bases and J shed 6 bases, with 8 bases lying between them. CDR1 and CDR2 from the germline V gene are SGHNT and YYREEE (reference sequence).

V and J are TRBV29-1 and TRBJ2-5; D is uncertain. CDR3 length equals 11 residues. Germline lookup yields CDR1 SQVTM and CDR2 ANQGSEA. V was trimmed by 4 bases and J by 5 bases, leaving 8 bases between them. CDR3 residues: CSVGTGETQYF. Written as DNA, the CDR3 is TGCAGCGTTGGCACTGGGGAGACCCAGTACTTC.

The genes are TRBV28 and TRBJ1-1; D remains ambiguous. Germline V gives CDR1 MDHEN, CDR2 SYDVKM. The CDR3 length is 12 residues. Trimming took 6 bases from V and 10 from J, leaving 15 bases between them. This CDR3 is CASRHPPHGAFF. CDR3 DNA sequence: TGTGCCAGCAGACACCCTCCCCACGGAGCTTTCTTT.

The V call is TRBV10-3, the J call TRBJ2-2; 8 bases are shared with TRBD2. The germline V gene has CDR1 ENHRY and CDR2 SYGVKD. This CDR3 spans 14 amino acids. J gave up 7 bases and V 6 bases, and 7 bases lay outside the gene matches. This CDR3 is CAIRGAGADGELFF. CDR3 coding DNA: TGTGCCATCAGAGGAGCGGGAGCCGACGGGGAGCTGTTTTTT.